This TCR beta chain was documented in a study of blood T cells in healthy people across ages. Combining a sample-barcoded 5' primer with a J-beta primer mix, a second PCR ran for 7 to 11 cycles. TCRdb passed the 5' RACE reads through MiXCR, listing each CDR3 protein once. Of 1.5 million to 2 million distinct CDR3 sequences listed, about 28% are singletons. There are a few counts of this clonotype. The CDR3 sequence is 13 residues long. Between the trimmed V and J ends, which lost 3 bases and 7 bases, there was a span of 10 bases. This sequence originates from a woman aged 25 to 39 in good health. The chain combines TRBV12-3 or TRBV12-4 with TRBJ1-5, with D unclear. Sequenced input: blood. The DNA of the CDR3 is TGTGCCAGCAGTTTTAGGCTAGAACAGCCCCAGCATTTT. Translated, it gives CASSFRLEQPQHF.